This T cell receptor beta chain was retrieved from a study of vaccination and CD4 T cells after COVID-19. Across the whole study: Median time from COVID diagnosis to post-COVID sampling was about 14 weeks (35 to 161). For post-vaccine samples, collection took place a median approximately 72 days after dose two, ranging from 14 to 241. Treatment of control cultures consisted of a CEFX pool, an HIV-1 Nef pool, or no peptide. Study outcomes and limitations: Within convalescent individuals, 304 out of 307 vaccine-specific clones proved to be spike mono-reactive.

Sequencing of cultured CD4+ T cell DNA used the Oncomine TCR Beta short-read assay. TCRdb itself ran the PCR reads through MiXCR, one entry per CDR3 protein. This sample has about 10,000 distinct CDR3 sequences; about 27% occur once, and the top ten carry approximately 44%. Turning to this clonotype: Its matching antigen is unknown.

Treatment: approximately nine-day PBMC culture with coronavirus spike peptide pools or control peptides (ViraFEST assay). CDR3 length: 12 amino acids. V was pared by 2 bases and J by 5 bases, with 0 bases of the junction left unmatched. The germline gives CDR1 MNHEY, CDR2 SVGAGI. The TCR sequence derives from a human donor who received a COVID-19 vaccine. The sample in question was CD4+ T cells from blood, cultured in vitro, obtained before SARS-CoV-2 vaccination. The rearrangement joins TRBV6-5 to TRBJ2-7; 7 bases are a match to TRBD2. CDR3 nucleotide sequence: TGTGCCAGCAGTTACCGGGGGGACGAGCAGTACTTC. Its translation: CASSYRGDEQYF.